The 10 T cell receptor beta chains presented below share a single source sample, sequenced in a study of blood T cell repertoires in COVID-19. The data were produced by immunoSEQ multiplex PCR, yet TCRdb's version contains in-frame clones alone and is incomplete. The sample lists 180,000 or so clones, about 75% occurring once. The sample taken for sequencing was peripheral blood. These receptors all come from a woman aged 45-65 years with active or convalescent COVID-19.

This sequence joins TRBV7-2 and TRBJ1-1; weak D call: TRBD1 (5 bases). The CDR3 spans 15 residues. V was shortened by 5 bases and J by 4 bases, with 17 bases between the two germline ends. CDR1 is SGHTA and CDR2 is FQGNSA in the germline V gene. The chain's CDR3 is CASSPEAGVRTEAFF. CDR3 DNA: TGTGCCAGCAGCCCGGAGGCGGGGGTCCGCACTGAAGCTTTCTTT.

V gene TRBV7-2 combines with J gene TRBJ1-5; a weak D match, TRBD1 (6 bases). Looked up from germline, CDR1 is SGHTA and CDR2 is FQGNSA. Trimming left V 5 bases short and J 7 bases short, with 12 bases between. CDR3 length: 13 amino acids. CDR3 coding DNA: TGTGCCAGCAGCAGGGTACAGGGACAGCCCCAGCATTTT. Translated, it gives CASSRVQGQPQHF.

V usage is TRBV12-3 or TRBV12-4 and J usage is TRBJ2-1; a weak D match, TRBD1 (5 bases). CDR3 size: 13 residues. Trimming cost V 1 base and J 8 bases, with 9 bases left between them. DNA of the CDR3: TGTGCCAGCAGTTTAGGCCTAGGGGATGAGCAGTTCTTC. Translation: CASSLGLGDEQFF.

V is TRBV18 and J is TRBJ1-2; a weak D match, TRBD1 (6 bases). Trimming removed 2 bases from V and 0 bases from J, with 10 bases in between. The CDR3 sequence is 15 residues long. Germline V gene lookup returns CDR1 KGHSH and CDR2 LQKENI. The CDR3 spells CASSPIQGTNYGYTF. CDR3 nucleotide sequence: TGTGCCAGCTCACCAATACAGGGAACTAACTATGGCTACACCTTC.

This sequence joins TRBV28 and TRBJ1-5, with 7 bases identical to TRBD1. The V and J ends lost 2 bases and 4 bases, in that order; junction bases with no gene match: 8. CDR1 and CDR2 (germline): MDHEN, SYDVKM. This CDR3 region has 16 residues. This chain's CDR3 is CASSLRPGQVNQPQHF. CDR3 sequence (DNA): TGTGCCAGCAGTTTACGTCCTGGACAGGTTAATCAGCCCCAGCATTTT. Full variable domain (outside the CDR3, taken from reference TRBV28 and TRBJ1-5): DVKVTQSSRYLVKRTGEKVFLECVQDMDHENMFWYRQDPGLGLRLIYFSYDVKMKEKGDIPEGYSVSREKKERFSLILESASTNQTSMYLCASSLRPGQVNQPQHFGDGTRLSIL.

The CDR3 sequence is CASSFAGGATDTQYF. CDR3 nucleotides: TGTGCCAGCAGCTTTGCCGGGGGGGCAACAGATACGCAGTATTTT. The chain couples TRBV7-2 to TRBJ2-3; the match to TRBD2 covers 8 bases. The ends lost 3 bases at V and 3 bases at J; junction bases unmatched: 5. The germline V gene has CDR1 SGHTA and CDR2 FQGNSA. The CDR3 totals 15 residues. Drawing the rest from reference TRBV7-2 and TRBJ2-3, the complete variable domain is GAGVSQSPSNKVTEKGKDVELRCDPISGHTALYWYRQSLGQGLEFLIYFQGNSAPDKSGLPSDRFSAERTGGSVSTLTIQRTQQEDSAVYLCASSFAGGATDTQYFGPGTRLTVL.

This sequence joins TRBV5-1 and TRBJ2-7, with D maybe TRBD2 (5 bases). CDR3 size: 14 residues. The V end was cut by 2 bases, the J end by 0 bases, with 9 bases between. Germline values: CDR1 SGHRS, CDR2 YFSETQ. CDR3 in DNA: TGCGCCAGCAGCTTCGGCAGCGGCTCCTACGAGCAGTACTTC. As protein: CASSFGSGSYEQYF.

CDR3 DNA: TGTGCCAGCTCACCGGCAGGGGATAATTCACCCCTCCACTTT. Amino acids: CASSPAGDNSPLHF. V and J are TRBV18 and TRBJ1-6; tentatively, D is TRBD1 (6 bases). The CDR3 covers 14 residues. The germline V gene encodes CDR1 KGHSH and CDR2 LQKENI. V lost 3 bases to trimming and J lost 5 bases, with 8 bases between them.

DNA for the CDR3: TGCGCCAGCAGCCAAGGTACGGGGATATACGAGCAGTACTTC. As protein: CASSQGTGIYEQYF. The chain recombines TRBV4-3 with TRBJ2-7, with D tentatively TRBD2 (5 bases). This CDR3 has 14 amino acids. CDR1 and CDR2 (germline): LGHNA, YSLEER. Trimming took off 1 base at V and 4 bases at J, with 11 bases between the two ends.

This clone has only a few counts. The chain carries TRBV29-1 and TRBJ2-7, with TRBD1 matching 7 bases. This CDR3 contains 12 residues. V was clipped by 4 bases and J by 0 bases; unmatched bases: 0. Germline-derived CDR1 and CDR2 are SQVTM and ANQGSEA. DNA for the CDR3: TGCAGCGTTGCAGGGGGCTCCTACGAGCAGTACTTC. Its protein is CSVAGGSYEQYF.